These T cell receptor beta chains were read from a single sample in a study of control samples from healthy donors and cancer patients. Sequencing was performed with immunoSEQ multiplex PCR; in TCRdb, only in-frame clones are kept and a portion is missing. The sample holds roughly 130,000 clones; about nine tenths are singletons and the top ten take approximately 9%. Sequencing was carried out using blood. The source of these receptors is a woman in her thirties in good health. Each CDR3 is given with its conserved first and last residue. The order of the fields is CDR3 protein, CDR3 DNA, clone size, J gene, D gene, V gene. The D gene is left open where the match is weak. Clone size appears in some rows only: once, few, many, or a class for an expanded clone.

cdr3_aa: CASSLQGDLAVYTF
cdr3_nt: TGCGCCAGCAGCTTACAGGGGGATCTTGCTGTCTACACCTTC
clone_size: .
j_call: TRBJ1-2
d_call: TRBD1
v_call: TRBV5-1

cdr3_aa: CASSITGVKTNEKLFF
cdr3_nt: TGTGCCAGTAGTATAACGGGAGTTAAAACTAATGAAAAACTGTTTTTT
clone_size: .
j_call: TRBJ1-4
d_call: .
v_call: TRBV19

cdr3_aa: CASSPPYDRSASGYTF
cdr3_nt: TGTGCCAGCTCACCACCGTACGACAGAAGCGCCTCTGGCTACACCTTC
clone_size: .
j_call: TRBJ1-2
d_call: .
v_call: TRBV18

cdr3_aa: CASSQERGRETQYF
cdr3_nt: TGTGCCAGCAGCCAAGAAAGAGGACGAGAGACCCAGTACTTC
clone_size: .
j_call: TRBJ2-5
d_call: .
v_call: TRBV3-1/TRBV3-2

cdr3_aa: CASSPGTGGAQPQHF
cdr3_nt: TGTGCCAGCAGCCCGGGGACAGGGGGTGCTCAGCCCCAGCATTTT
clone_size: .
j_call: TRBJ1-5
d_call: TRBD1
v_call: TRBV5-4

cdr3_aa: CASSRNRGATDTQYF
cdr3_nt: TGTGCCAGCTCACGGAACCGGGGGGCCACAGATACGCAGTATTTT
clone_size: .
j_call: TRBJ2-3
d_call: .
v_call: TRBV18

cdr3_aa: CASSLDSYGYTF
cdr3_nt: TGTGCCAGCAGCTTGGACAGCTATGGCTACACCTTC
clone_size: once
j_call: TRBJ1-2
d_call: .
v_call: TRBV5-8

cdr3_aa: CASRRGLATSGSTDTQYF
cdr3_nt: TGCGCCAGCAGGAGAGGACTAGCGACTAGCGGAAGCACAGATACGCAGTATTTT
clone_size: .
j_call: TRBJ2-3
d_call: TRBD2
v_call: TRBV5-1

cdr3_aa: CASSLTTWNEQFF
cdr3_nt: TGTGCCAGCAGCTTAACGACTTGGAATGAGCAGTTCTTC
clone_size: .
j_call: TRBJ2-1
d_call: .
v_call: TRBV7-2

cdr3_aa: CASSLGTESLLGGYTF
cdr3_nt: TGTGCCAGCAGCCTCGGGACGGAATCCCTCTTGGGTGGCTACACCTTC
clone_size: .
j_call: TRBJ1-2
d_call: .
v_call: TRBV9

cdr3_aa: CASEPRGVYTF
cdr3_nt: TGTGCCAGCGAACCCCGAGGGGTCTACACCTTC
clone_size: .
j_call: TRBJ1-2
d_call: .
v_call: TRBV5-6

cdr3_aa: CASSFASGAYEQYF
cdr3_nt: TGTGCCAGCAGTTTTGCTAGCGGGGCTTACGAGCAGTACTTC
clone_size: .
j_call: TRBJ2-7
d_call: TRBD2
v_call: TRBV28

cdr3_aa: CASSVLYGYTF
cdr3_nt: TGTGCCAGCAGCGTCCTATATGGCTACACCTTC
clone_size: .
j_call: TRBJ1-2
d_call: .
v_call: TRBV7-9

cdr3_aa: CASSSGSGRLWTEAFF
cdr3_nt: TGTGCCAGCAGCTCGGGCTCGGGTAGGTTGTGGACTGAAGCTTTCTTT
clone_size: .
j_call: TRBJ1-1
d_call: .
v_call: TRBV7-6

cdr3_aa: CASSQRGAYEQYF
cdr3_nt: TGCGCCAGCAGCCAACGGGGAGCCTACGAGCAGTACTTC
clone_size: .
j_call: TRBJ2-7
d_call: .
v_call: TRBV5-1

cdr3_aa: CASSLRTGEQFF
cdr3_nt: TGTGCCAGCAGTTTAAGAACGGGTGAGCAGTTCTTC
clone_size: .
j_call: TRBJ2-1
d_call: .
v_call: TRBV28

cdr3_aa: CASSKMVSDSNQPQHF
cdr3_nt: TGTGCCAGCAGCAAAATGGTGAGTGATAGCAATCAGCCCCAGCATTTT
clone_size: .
j_call: TRBJ1-5
d_call: .
v_call: TRBV21-1